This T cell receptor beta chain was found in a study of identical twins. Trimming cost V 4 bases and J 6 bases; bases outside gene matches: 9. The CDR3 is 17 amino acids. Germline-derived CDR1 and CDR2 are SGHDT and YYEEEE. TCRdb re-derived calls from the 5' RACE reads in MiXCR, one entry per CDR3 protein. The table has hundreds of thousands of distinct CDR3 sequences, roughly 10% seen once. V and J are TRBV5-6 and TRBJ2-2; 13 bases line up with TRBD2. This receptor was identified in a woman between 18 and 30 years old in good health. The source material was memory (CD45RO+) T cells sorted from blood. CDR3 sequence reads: CASSRLAGGQVPGELFF. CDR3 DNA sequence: TGTGCCAGCAGCCGACTAGCGGGGGGCCAGGTCCCCGGGGAGCTGTTTTTT.